This T cell receptor (beta chain) was captured by sequencing in a study of blood T cell repertoires in COVID-19. The repertoire was sequenced with immunoSEQ multiplex PCR; TCRdb's copy has only in-frame clones and lacks some. The sample has about 58,000 clones; more than 85% are singletons. V was cut by 5 bases and J by 0 bases, with 10 bases left in between. Germline values: CDR1 SEHNR, CDR2 FQNEAQ (reference sequence). There are 14 residues in the CDR3. The clonotype comes from a woman in her 70s with active COVID-19. Sequenced input: peripheral blood. This rearrangement joins TRBV7-9 to TRBJ1-1; D is perhaps TRBD1 (5 bases). CDR3 loop: CASSVWGMNTEAFF. In nucleotides, the CDR3 is TGTGCCAGCAGCGTGTGGGGCATGAACACTGAAGCTTTCTTT.